The 10 T cell receptor beta chains reported below all come from one sample, sequenced in a study of patients and donors after allogeneic stem cell transplantation. TCRdb fed the RT-PCR reads into MiXCR, producing one record per CDR3 protein. The table records tens of thousands of distinct CDR3 sequences, nearly 7% of them present only once. Specimen: blood, either unsorted or a sorted T cell fraction (not recorded which). Every receptor here comes from a human donor who was either an allogeneic HSCT recipient or a stem cell or donor lymphocyte infusion donor (not recorded which). It is not recorded whose cells these are; they may come from a transplant donor.

At least ten counts were recorded for this clonotype. The rearrangement links TRBV6-2 or TRBV6-3 to TRBJ1-1; D is unresolved. The V gene lost 2 bases and the J gene lost 7 bases, with 8 bases spanning the gap. Looked up from germline, CDR1 is MNHEY and CDR2 is SVGEGT. The CDR3 has 12 residues. The CDR3: CASSYRADEAFF. CDR3 nucleotides: TGTGCCAGCAGTTACCGGGCCGATGAAGCTTTCTTT.

The rearrangement uses TRBV18 and TRBJ2-2; 14 nucleotides line up with TRBD2. CDR3 length: 16 amino acids. In germline, CDR1 is KGHSH, CDR2 LQKENI. With 3 bases clipped from V and 7 bases from J, the junction kept 4 bases outside the gene matches. This CDR3 is CASSPGLAGVIGELFF. DNA of the CDR3: TGTGCCAGCTCACCGGGACTAGCGGGAGTAATCGGGGAGCTGTTTTTT.

This clonotype was seen more than once but under ten times. V is TRBV18 and J is TRBJ2-7; TRBD1 matches 8 bases. The germline V gene encodes CDR1 KGHSH and CDR2 LQKENI. With V trimmed by 4 bases and J by 6 bases, 5 bases remained unmatched. The CDR3 loop spans 13 amino acids. CDR3 nucleotides: TGTGCCAGCTCACGAAACGACAGGGGCGAGCAGTACTTC. Its translation: CASSRNDRGEQYF. The variable domain in full, with the rest retrieved from reference TRBV18 and TRBJ2-7, is NAGVMQNPRHLVRRRGQEARLRCSPMKGHSHVYWYRQLPEEGLKFMVYLQKENIIDESGMPKERFSAEFPKEGPSILRIQQVVRGDSAAYFCASSRNDRGEQYFGPGTRLTVT.

This clonotype was observed at least ten times. The V gene is TRBV7-8, the J gene TRBJ2-3; TRBD1 is a possible D gene (5 bases). There are 14 residues in the CDR3. Looked up from germline, CDR1 is SGHVS and CDR2 is FQNEAQ. The V gene lost 2 bases and the J gene lost 6 bases, with 12 bases spanning the gap. CDR3 nucleotide sequence: TGTGCCAGCAGCTTAAGGGGAAGGGTTGATACGCAGTATTTT. It translates to CASSLRGRVDTQYF.

This chain links TRBV6-6 with TRBJ2-7, with 7 positions matching TRBD1. This CDR3 comprises 16 residues. V trimming: 6 bases; J trimming: 6 bases; junction bases outside the gene matches: 17. Per germline, CDR1 MNHNY and CDR2 SVGAGI (reference sequence). CDR3 nucleotide sequence: TGTGCCAGCAGCGTGGGACGACAGGGATGGGTAGGCGAGCAGTACTTC. Translation: CASSVGRQGWVGEQYF.

This clonotype was detected many times. V gene TRBV12-3 or TRBV12-4 combines with J gene TRBJ2-5; the D gene is possibly TRBD2 (5 bases). V lost 3 bases, J lost 2 bases, and 10 bases lay in between. CDR3 length equals 14 residues. The CDR3 loop reads CASSLRAVQETQYF. In nucleotides, the CDR3 is TGTGCCAGCAGTTTGAGGGCAGTTCAAGAGACCCAGTACTTC.

This clonotype was counted ten times or more. The V and J genes are TRBV2 and TRBJ1-1; D is possibly TRBD1 (5 bases). Germline V gives CDR1 SNHLY, CDR2 FYNNEI. The germline V and J ends were trimmed by 6 bases and 6 bases, with 14 bases remaining between them. The CDR3 contains 13 residues. CDR3 residues: CASRSQEGSEAFF. CDR3 sequence (DNA): TGTGCCAGCAGATCACAGGAGGGGTCTGAAGCTTTCTTT.

The rearrangement links TRBV5-1 to TRBJ2-3, with TRBD1 matching over 9 bases. CDR3 length: 17 amino acids. Trimming removed 3 bases from V and 1 base from J; junction bases left unmatched: 9. Germline values: CDR1 SGHRS, CDR2 YFSETQ. The CDR3: CASSYGGRDRGTDTQYF. The CDR3, as DNA: TGCGCCAGCAGCTATGGAGGACGGGACAGGGGCACAGATACGCAGTATTTT.

Worth noting for this clonotype: A read error is possible here, since a much larger clone lies one base away. CDR3 in DNA: TGCGCCGGCAGCTCCGGACTAGCGGGAAACGGGGAGCTGTTTTTT. This codes for CAGSSGLAGNGELFF. The chain employs TRBV5-1 and TRBJ2-2; 12 nucleotides align to TRBD2. The CDR3 is made up of 15 amino acids. Germline CDR1 reads SGHRS; CDR2 reads YFSETQ.

The chain employs TRBV4-1 and TRBJ2-3; 13 bases map to TRBD2. Trimming cost V 1 base and J 1 base; bases outside gene matches: 2. Germline values: CDR1 MGHRA, CDR2 YSYEKL. The CDR3 has 17 residues. The CDR3 spells CASSQVGLAGGTDTQYF. In DNA form, the CDR3 reads TGCGCCAGCAGCCAAGTTGGACTAGCGGGAGGCACAGATACGCAGTATTTT.